This T cell receptor beta chain was captured by sequencing in a study of cytomegalovirus exposure and HLA in healthy donors. General study points: In a later analysis, HLA-associated beta chains showed higher expansion and lower generation probabilities than comparable chains. Most subjects' HLA-A and HLA-B alleles were reportedly predicted from TCR beta sequences.

The study ran its PCR with 60 Vbeta and 13 Jbeta primers. Sequenced by immunoSEQ multiplex PCR; TCRdb stores in-frame clones only, minus some. Found here are roughly 200,000 clones, over 65% of them singletons; the top ten hold less than 4.5%. The CDR3 length is 16 residues. Trimming shortened V by 11 bases and J by 0 bases, and 23 bases separated the two germline ends. Germline V gene data show CDR1 as SNHLY and CDR2 as FYNNEI. This clone has only a few counts. Its antigen is undetermined. Sequencing was performed on PBMCs. This clonotype was sampled from a woman in her sixties or seventies in good health and CMV-seropositive. The chain has TRBV2 and TRBJ2-7, with D possibly TRBD2 on 7 matching bases. This CDR3 reads CAGRAGASGSSYEQYF. CDR3 in DNA: TGTGCCGGCCGGGCGGGGGCTAGCGGAAGCTCCTACGAGCAGTACTTC. Full variable domain (outside the CDR3, taken from reference TRBV2 and TRBJ2-7): EPEVTQTPSHQVTQMGQEVILRCVPISNHLYFYWYRQILGQKVEFLVSFYNNEISEKSEIFDDQFSVERPDGSNFTLKIRSTKLEDSAMYFCAGRAGASGSSYEQYFGPGTRLTVT.